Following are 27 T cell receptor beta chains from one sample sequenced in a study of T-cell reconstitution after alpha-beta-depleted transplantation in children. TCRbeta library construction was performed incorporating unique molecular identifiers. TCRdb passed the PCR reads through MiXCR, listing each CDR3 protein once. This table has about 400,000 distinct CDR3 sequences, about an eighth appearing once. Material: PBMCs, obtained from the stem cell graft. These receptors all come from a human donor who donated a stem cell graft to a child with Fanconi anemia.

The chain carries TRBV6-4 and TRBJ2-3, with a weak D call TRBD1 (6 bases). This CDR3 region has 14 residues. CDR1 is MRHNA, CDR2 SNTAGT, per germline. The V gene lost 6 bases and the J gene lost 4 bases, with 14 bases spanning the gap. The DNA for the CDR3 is TGTGCCAGCAGCCCTACAGGGAGCGCAGATACGCAGTATTTT. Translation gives CASSPTGSADTQYF.

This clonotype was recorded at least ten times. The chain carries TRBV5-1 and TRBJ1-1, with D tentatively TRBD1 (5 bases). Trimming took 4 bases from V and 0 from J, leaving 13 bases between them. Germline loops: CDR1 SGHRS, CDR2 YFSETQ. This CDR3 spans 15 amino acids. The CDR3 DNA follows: TGCGCCAGCAGCGACCCGGGACTCCTGAACACTGAAGCTTTCTTT. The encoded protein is CASSDPGLLNTEAFF.

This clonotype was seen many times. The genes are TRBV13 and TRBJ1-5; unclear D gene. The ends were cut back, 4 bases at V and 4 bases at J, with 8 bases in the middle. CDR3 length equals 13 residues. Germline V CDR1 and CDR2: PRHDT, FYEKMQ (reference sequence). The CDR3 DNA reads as TGTGCCAGCAGCTCAGGTCTTAATCAGCCCCAGCATTTT. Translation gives CASSSGLNQPQHF.

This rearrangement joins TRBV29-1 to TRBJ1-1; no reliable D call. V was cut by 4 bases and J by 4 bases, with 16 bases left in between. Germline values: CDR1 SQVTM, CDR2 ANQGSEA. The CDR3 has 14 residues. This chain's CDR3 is CSVVYDPWGTEAFF. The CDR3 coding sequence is TGCAGCGTTGTCTATGACCCTTGGGGCACTGAAGCTTTCTTT.

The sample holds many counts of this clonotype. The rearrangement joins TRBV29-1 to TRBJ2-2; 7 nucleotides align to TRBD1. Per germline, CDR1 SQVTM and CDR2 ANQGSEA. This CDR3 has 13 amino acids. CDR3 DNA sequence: TGCAGTTCTCGGACAGGCAACACCGGGGAGCTGTTTTTT. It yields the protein CSSRTGNTGELFF.

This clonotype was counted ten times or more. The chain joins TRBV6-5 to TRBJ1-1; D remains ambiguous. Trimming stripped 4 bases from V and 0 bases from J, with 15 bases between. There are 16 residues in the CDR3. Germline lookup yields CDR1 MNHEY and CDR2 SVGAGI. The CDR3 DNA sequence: TGTGCCAGCAGTTGGGAGGGTGGGCCCATGAACACTGAAGCTTTCTTT. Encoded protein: CASSWEGGPMNTEAFF.

CDR3 sequence: CASSFRGTVPGNTIYF. DNA for the CDR3: TGTGCCAGCAGCTTCCGGGGGACAGTCCCTGGAAACACCATATATTTT. The chain recombines TRBV5-6 with TRBJ1-3; TRBD1 matches at 7 bases. Germline V gene sequence: CDR1 SGHDT, CDR2 YYEEEE. The CDR3 is made up of 16 amino acids. V gave up 2 bases and J gave up 2 bases; unmatched junction bases: 7.

The CDR3 nucleotides read TGTGCCAGTAGTATTTCAGGCAGTCCGCTGGACCAGTACTTC. Encoded protein: CASSISGSPLDQYF. The chain links TRBV19 to TRBJ2-5; no clear D gene. Germline-derived CDR1 and CDR2 are LNHDA and SQIVND (reference sequence). The CDR3 contains 14 residues. With 3 bases removed from V and 10 bases from J, the gap between germline ends came to 18 bases. The whole variable domain, filled in from reference TRBV19 and TRBJ2-5, reads DGGITQSPKYLFRKEGQNVTLSCEQNLNHDAMYWYRQDPGQGLRLIYYSQIVNDFQKGDIAEGYSVSREKKESFPLTVTSAQKNPTAFYLCASSISGSPLDQYFGPGTRLLVL.

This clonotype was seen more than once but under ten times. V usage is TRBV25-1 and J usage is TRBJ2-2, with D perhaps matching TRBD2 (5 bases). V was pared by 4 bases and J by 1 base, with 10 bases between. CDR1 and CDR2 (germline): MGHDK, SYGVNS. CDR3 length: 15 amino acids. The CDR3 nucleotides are TGTGCCAGCAGTGGTGGGAGCGTGAACACCGGGGAGCTGTTTTTT. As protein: CASSGGSVNTGELFF.

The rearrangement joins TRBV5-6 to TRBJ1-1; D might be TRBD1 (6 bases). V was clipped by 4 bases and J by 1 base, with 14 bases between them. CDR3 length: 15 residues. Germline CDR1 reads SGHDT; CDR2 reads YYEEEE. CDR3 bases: TGTGCCAGCAGCCAGGGACACCTACCGAACACTGAAGCTTTCTTT. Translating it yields CASSQGHLPNTEAFF.

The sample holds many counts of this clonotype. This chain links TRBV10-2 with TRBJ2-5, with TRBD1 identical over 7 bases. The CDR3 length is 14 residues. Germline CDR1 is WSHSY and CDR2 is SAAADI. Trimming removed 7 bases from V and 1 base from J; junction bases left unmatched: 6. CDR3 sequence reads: CASIRTGFQETQYF. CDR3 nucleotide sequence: TGCGCCAGCATCAGGACAGGTTTCCAAGAGACCCAGTACTTC.

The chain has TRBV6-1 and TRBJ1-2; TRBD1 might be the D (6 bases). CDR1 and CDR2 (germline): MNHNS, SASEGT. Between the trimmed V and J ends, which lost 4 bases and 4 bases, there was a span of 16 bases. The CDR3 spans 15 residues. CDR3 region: CASSATLEGVYGYTF. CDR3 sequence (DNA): TGTGCCAGCAGTGCGACCCTCGAGGGGGTCTATGGCTACACCTTC.

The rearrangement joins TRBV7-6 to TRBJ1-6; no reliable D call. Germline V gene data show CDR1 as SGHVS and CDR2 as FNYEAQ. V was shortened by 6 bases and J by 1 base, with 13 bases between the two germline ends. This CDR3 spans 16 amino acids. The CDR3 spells CASSSGPPSYNSPLHF. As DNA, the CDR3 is TGTGCCAGCAGTTCCGGACCACCGTCCTATAATTCACCCCTCCACTTT.

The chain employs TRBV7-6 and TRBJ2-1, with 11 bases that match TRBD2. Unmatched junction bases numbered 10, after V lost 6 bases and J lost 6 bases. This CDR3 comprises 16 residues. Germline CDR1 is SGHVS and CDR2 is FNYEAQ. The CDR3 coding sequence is TGTGCCAGCAGGGGCCAAACTAGCGGGGGACGCAATGAGCAGTTCTTC. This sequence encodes CASRGQTSGGRNEQFF.

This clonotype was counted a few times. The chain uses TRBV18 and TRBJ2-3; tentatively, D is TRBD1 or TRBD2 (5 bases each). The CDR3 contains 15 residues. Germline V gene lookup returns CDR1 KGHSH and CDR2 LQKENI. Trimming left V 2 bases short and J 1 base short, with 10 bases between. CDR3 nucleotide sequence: TGTGCCAGCTCACCAAGTCAGGGAGGCACAGATACGCAGTATTTT. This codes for CASSPSQGGTDTQYF.

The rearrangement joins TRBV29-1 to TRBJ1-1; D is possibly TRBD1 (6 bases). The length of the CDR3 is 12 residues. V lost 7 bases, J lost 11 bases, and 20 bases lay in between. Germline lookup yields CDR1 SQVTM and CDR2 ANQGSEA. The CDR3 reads CSAQQGSLNAFF. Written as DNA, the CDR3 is TGCAGCGCCCAACAGGGATCACTGAATGCTTTCTTT.

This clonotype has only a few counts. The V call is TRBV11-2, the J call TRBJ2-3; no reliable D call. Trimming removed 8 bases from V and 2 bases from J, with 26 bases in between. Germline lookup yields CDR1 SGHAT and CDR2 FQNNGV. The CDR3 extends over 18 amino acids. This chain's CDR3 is CASWARNCSFFPTDTQYF. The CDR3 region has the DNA TGTGCCAGCTGGGCTCGTAATTGTAGCTTTTTCCCCACAGATACGCAGTATTTT.

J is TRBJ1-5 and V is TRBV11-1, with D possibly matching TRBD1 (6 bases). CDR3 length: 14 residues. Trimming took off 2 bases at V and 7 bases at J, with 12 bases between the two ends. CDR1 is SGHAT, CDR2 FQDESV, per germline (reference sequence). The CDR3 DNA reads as TGTGCCAGCAGCTTACAGGGGAGAGGCCAGCCCCAGCATTTT. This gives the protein CASSLQGRGQPQHF.

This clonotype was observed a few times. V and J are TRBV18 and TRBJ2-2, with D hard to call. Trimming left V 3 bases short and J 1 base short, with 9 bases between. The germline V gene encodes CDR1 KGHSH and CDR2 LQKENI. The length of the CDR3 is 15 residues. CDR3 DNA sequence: TGTGCCAGCTCACCCCGACACCTGAACACCGGGGAGCTGTTTTTT. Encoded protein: CASSPRHLNTGELFF.

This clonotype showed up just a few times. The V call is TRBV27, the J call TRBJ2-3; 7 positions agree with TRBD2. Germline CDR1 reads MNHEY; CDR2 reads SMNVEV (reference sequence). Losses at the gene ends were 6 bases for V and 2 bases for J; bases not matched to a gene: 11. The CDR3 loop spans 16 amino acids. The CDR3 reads CASSILTSDYTDTQYF. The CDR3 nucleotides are TGTGCCAGCAGCATTCTTACTAGCGATTACACAGATACGCAGTATTTT.

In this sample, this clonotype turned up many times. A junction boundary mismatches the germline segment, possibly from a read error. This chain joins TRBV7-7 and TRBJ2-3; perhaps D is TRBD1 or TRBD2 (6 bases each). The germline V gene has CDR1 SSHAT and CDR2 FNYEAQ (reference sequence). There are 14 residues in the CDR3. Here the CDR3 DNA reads TGTGCTAGCAGCTTAGGGGGGAAAGCAGATACGCAGTATTTT. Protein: CASSLGGKADTQYF.

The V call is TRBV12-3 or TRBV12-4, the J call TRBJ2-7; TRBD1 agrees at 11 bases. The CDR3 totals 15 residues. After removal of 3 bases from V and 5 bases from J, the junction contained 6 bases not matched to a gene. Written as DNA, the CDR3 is TGTGCCAGCAGTTTGGGACAGGGGGGGGTTCACGAGCAGTACTTC. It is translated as CASSLGQGGVHEQYF.

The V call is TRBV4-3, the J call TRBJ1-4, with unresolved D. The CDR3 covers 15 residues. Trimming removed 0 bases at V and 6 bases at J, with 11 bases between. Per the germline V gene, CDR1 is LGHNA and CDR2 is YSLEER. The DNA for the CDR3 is TGCGCCAGCAGCCAAGAGGGAGACGGCTATGAAAAACTGTTTTTT. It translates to CASSQEGDGYEKLFF.

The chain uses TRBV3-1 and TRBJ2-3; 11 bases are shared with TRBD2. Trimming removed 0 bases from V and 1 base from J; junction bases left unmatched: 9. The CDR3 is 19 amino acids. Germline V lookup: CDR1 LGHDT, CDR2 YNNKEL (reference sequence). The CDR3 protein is CASSQETSGVVWGTDTQYF. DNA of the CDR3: TGTGCCAGCAGCCAAGAGACTAGCGGGGTGGTTTGGGGCACAGATACGCAGTATTTT.

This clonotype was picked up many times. CDR3 in amino acids: CASRQGGNNSPLHF. CDR3 DNA sequence: TGTGCCAGTAGGCAAGGGGGCAATAATTCACCCCTCCACTTT. The chain combines TRBV19 with TRBJ1-6; 7 bases match TRBD1. Per the germline V gene, CDR1 is LNHDA and CDR2 is SQIVND (reference sequence). The J segment lost 5 bases and the V segment lost 6 bases, leaving 4 bases of the junction unmatched. The CDR3 has 14 residues.

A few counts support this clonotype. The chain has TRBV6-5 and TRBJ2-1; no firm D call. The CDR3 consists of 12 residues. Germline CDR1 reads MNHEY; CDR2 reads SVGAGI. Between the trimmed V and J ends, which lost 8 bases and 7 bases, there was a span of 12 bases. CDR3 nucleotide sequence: TGTGCCAGCTACACGTCTGAAAATGAGCAGTTCTTC. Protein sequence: CASYTSENEQFF.

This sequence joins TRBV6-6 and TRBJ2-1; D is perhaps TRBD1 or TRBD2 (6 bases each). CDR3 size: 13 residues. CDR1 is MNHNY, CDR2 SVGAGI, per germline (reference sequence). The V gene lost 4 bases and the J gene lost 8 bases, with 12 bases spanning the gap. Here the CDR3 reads CASSLRDKDEQFF. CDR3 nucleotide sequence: TGTGCCAGCAGTTTGCGGGACAAAGATGAGCAGTTCTTC.